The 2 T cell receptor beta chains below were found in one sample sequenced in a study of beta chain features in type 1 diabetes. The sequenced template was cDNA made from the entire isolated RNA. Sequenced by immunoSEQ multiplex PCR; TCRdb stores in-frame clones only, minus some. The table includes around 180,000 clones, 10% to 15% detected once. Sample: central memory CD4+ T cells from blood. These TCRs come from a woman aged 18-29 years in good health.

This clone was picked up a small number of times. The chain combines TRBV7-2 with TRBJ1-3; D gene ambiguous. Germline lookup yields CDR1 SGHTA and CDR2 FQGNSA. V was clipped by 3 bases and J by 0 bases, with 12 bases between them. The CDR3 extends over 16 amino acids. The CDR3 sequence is CASSFGGSRSGNTIYF. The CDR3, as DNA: TGTGCCAGCAGCTTCGGAGGGTCCCGCTCTGGAAACACCATATATTTT.

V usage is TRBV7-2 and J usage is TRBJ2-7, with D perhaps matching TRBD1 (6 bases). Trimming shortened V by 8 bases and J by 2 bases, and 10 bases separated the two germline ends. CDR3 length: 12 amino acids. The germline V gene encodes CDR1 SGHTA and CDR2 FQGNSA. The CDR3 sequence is CASGGWAYEQYF. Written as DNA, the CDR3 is TGTGCCAGCGGGGGCTGGGCCTACGAGCAGTACTTC.